A selection of T cell receptor beta chains follows, all from one sample in a study of T cell clones after liver transplantation. The repertoire was sequenced with immunoSEQ multiplex PCR; TCRdb's copy has only in-frame clones and lacks some. The sample contains about 6,900 clones, about three quarters of which appear only once. The sample here was CD8+ T cells from blood, taken before liver transplant. These receptors came from a human donor who received a liver transplant. CDR3s include the opening cysteine and the closing phenylalanine or tryptophan. The D gene is left open where the match is weak. Not every row has a clone size; where given, it reads once, few, many or a size class.

J gene: TRBJ1-2; clone size: few; V gene: TRBV13; D gene: TRBD1; CDR3 protein: CASSSGQGGYGYTF; CDR3 DNA: TGTGCCAGCAGCTCGGGACAGGGCGGGTATGGCTACACCTTC
J gene: TRBJ2-3; clone size: few; V gene: TRBV19; D gene: NA; CDR3 protein: CASTGSYADTQYF; CDR3 DNA: TGTGCCAGTACCGGTAGTTATGCAGATACGCAGTATTTT
J gene: TRBJ1-5; clone size: NA; V gene: TRBV30; D gene: TRBD1; CDR3 protein: CAWRTGLSNQPQHF; CDR3 DNA: TGTGCCTGGCGGACAGGTCTTAGCAATCAGCCCCAGCATTTT
J gene: TRBJ2-3; clone size: NA; V gene: TRBV7-2; D gene: TRBD2; CDR3 protein: CASSLTSGRAPTDTQYF; CDR3 DNA: TGTGCCAGCAGCTTGACTAGCGGGAGGGCTCCCACAGATACGCAGTATTTT
J gene: TRBJ2-1; clone size: NA; V gene: TRBV4-1; D gene: TRBD1; CDR3 protein: CASSQDQGATIWQFF; CDR3 DNA: TGCGCCAGCAGCCAAGACCAGGGGGCGACGATATGGCAGTTCTTC
J gene: TRBJ2-7; clone size: NA; V gene: TRBV25-1; D gene: NA; CDR3 protein: CASSDGVGEQYF; CDR3 DNA: TGTGCCAGCAGTGACGGGGTGGGGGAGCAGTACTTC
J gene: TRBJ1-5; clone size: NA; V gene: TRBV27; D gene: NA; CDR3 protein: CASSSLEGARPQHF; CDR3 DNA: TGTGCCAGCAGTTCCCTGGAAGGGGCCCGGCCCCAGCATTTT
J gene: TRBJ2-1; clone size: NA; V gene: TRBV27; D gene: NA; CDR3 protein: CASSPSSGNEQFF; CDR3 DNA: TGTGCCAGCAGTCCATCTAGTGGGAATGAGCAGTTCTTC
J gene: TRBJ2-3; clone size: NA; V gene: TRBV21-1; D gene: NA; CDR3 protein: CASTKSPEDHTDTQYF; CDR3 DNA: TGTGCCAGCACCAAATCCCCCGAGGACCACACAGATACGCAGTATTTT
J gene: TRBJ2-6; clone size: medium-sized; V gene: TRBV4-3; D gene: TRBD2; CDR3 protein: CASSQEAGRGANVLTF; CDR3 DNA: TGCGCCAGCAGCCAAGAAGCGGGGAGAGGGGCCAACGTCCTGACTTTC
J gene: TRBJ2-1; clone size: NA; V gene: TRBV27; D gene: TRBD2; CDR3 protein: CASSLGGRGQFF; CDR3 DNA: TGTGCCAGCAGTTTGGGGGGGAGAGGGCAGTTCTTC
J gene: TRBJ2-3; clone size: once; V gene: TRBV6-5; D gene: TRBD2; CDR3 protein: CASSRTSGGLDTQYF; CDR3 DNA: TGTGCCAGCAGCAGGACTAGCGGGGGATTGGATACGCAGTATTTT
J gene: TRBJ2-3; clone size: NA; V gene: TRBV4-2; D gene: TRBD2; CDR3 protein: CASSLGGGGRASSTDTQYF; CDR3 DNA: TGTGCCAGCAGCTTGGGAGGCGGCGGGAGGGCCTCAAGCACAGATACGCAGTATTTT
J gene: TRBJ2-1; clone size: NA; V gene: TRBV28; D gene: NA; CDR3 protein: CASSLASRGYDNEQFF; CDR3 DNA: TGTGCCAGCAGTTTGGCTAGCCGGGGCTATGACAATGAGCAGTTCTTC
J gene: TRBJ1-1; clone size: NA; V gene: TRBV9; D gene: TRBD1; CDR3 protein: CASSFRDRVTEAFF; CDR3 DNA: TGTGCCAGCAGCTTCCGGGACAGGGTGACTGAAGCTTTCTTT
J gene: TRBJ2-2; clone size: NA; V gene: TRBV18; D gene: NA; CDR3 protein: CASSPKPTGELFF; CDR3 DNA: TGTGCCAGCTCACCTAAACCTACCGGGGAGCTGTTTTTT
J gene: TRBJ2-3; clone size: NA; V gene: TRBV15; D gene: NA; CDR3 protein: CATSRETLTDTQYF; CDR3 DNA: TGTGCCACCAGCAGAGAAACCCTGACAGATACGCAGTATTTT
J gene: TRBJ1-1; clone size: NA; V gene: TRBV4-3; D gene: TRBD1; CDR3 protein: CASSPGQGAMLAEAFF; CDR3 DNA: TGCGCCAGCAGCCCAGGACAGGGGGCCATGTTGGCTGAAGCTTTCTTT
J gene: TRBJ2-1; clone size: NA; V gene: TRBV15; D gene: TRBD2; CDR3 protein: CATSRDGSGGSNEQFF; CDR3 DNA: TGTGCCACCAGCAGAGACGGTAGCGGGGGTTCGAATGAGCAGTTCTTC
J gene: TRBJ2-2; clone size: NA; V gene: TRBV7-2; D gene: TRBD2; CDR3 protein: CASTSERAGVNTGELFF; CDR3 DNA: TGTGCCAGCACCTCAGAAAGGGCGGGAGTGAACACCGGGGAGCTGTTTTTT
J gene: TRBJ2-5; clone size: NA; V gene: TRBV13; D gene: TRBD1; CDR3 protein: CASSRTTGVKETQYF; CDR3 DNA: TGTGCCAGCAGCCGAACGACAGGGGTAAAAGAGACCCAGTACTTC
J gene: TRBJ1-1; clone size: NA; V gene: TRBV6-5; D gene: NA; CDR3 protein: CASSSGGRTEAFF; CDR3 DNA: TGTGCCAGCAGTTCTGGGGGGCGGACTGAAGCTTTCTTT
J gene: TRBJ2-1; clone size: NA; V gene: TRBV6-5; D gene: NA; CDR3 protein: CASSYLDFREEQFF; CDR3 DNA: TGTGCCAGCAGTTACCTAGACTTCCGGGAAGAGCAGTTCTTC
J gene: TRBJ2-2; clone size: NA; V gene: TRBV29-1; D gene: NA; CDR3 protein: CSAQTGLNTGELFF; CDR3 DNA: TGCAGCGCCCAGACAGGCTTGAACACCGGGGAGCTGTTTTTT
J gene: TRBJ1-1; clone size: NA; V gene: TRBV5-5; D gene: TRBD1; CDR3 protein: CASSGGGGPVTEAFF; CDR3 DNA: TGTGCCAGCAGCGGGGGAGGGGGCCCGGTCACTGAAGCTTTCTTT
J gene: TRBJ2-7; clone size: few; V gene: TRBV11-2; D gene: NA; CDR3 protein: CASSRFSYEQYF; CDR3 DNA: TGTGCCAGCAGCCGCTTCTCCTACGAGCAGTACTTC
J gene: TRBJ2-5; clone size: NA; V gene: TRBV30; D gene: NA; CDR3 protein: CAWSVLKGAETQYF; CDR3 DNA: TGTGCCTGGAGTGTACTCAAGGGCGCTGAGACCCAGTACTTC